The rows below give T cell receptor beta chains drawn from one sample of a study of blood T cell repertoires in COVID-19. Sequencing was performed with immunoSEQ multiplex PCR; in TCRdb, only in-frame clones are kept and a portion is missing. The sample consists of roughly 69,000 clones, around four fifths of them appearing once. The material sequenced was peripheral blood. These receptors were obtained from a man in his 60s with COVID-19, enrolled during active disease. CDR3s include the opening cysteine and the closing phenylalanine or tryptophan. The listing skips clone size in some rows; elsewhere it reads once, few, many or a size class.

j_call: TRBJ1-2
v_call: TRBV5-5
clone_size: few
cdr3_aa: CASSWAEREGYTF

j_call: TRBJ1-1
v_call: TRBV11-2
clone_size: .
cdr3_aa: CASSLVGGNTEAFF

j_call: TRBJ2-3
v_call: TRBV7-9
clone_size: few
cdr3_aa: CASSPGQITDTQYF

j_call: TRBJ2-7
v_call: TRBV28
clone_size: .
cdr3_aa: CASSLPLTGVHEQYF

j_call: TRBJ1-1
v_call: TRBV12-3/TRBV12-4
clone_size: .
cdr3_aa: CASSLALQGRAFF

j_call: TRBJ2-3
v_call: TRBV5-1
clone_size: .
cdr3_aa: CASSLYGLAPGDTQYF

j_call: TRBJ2-3
v_call: TRBV30
clone_size: .
cdr3_aa: CAWSRLAGSTDTQYF

j_call: TRBJ2-3
v_call: TRBV5-6
clone_size: .
cdr3_aa: CASSLRGLSTDTQYF

j_call: TRBJ2-3
v_call: TRBV11-3
clone_size: .
cdr3_aa: CASSSRTASTSTDTQYF

j_call: TRBJ2-2
v_call: TRBV7-3
clone_size: .
cdr3_aa: CASSPRVTGELFF

j_call: TRBJ1-2
v_call: TRBV7-2
clone_size: .
cdr3_aa: CASSILWGTGEQGYTF

j_call: TRBJ2-7
v_call: TRBV6-1
clone_size: .
cdr3_aa: CASSEFGLDTYEQYF

j_call: TRBJ2-7
v_call: TRBV27
clone_size: .
cdr3_aa: CASSLFGEQYF

j_call: TRBJ2-2
v_call: TRBV28
clone_size: .
cdr3_aa: CASSLGQVGTGELFF

j_call: TRBJ1-1
v_call: TRBV6-5
clone_size: few
cdr3_aa: CASYRTGNTEAFF

j_call: TRBJ1-5
v_call: TRBV2
clone_size: .
cdr3_aa: CASSEMTGGNQPQHF

j_call: TRBJ2-1
v_call: TRBV7-9
clone_size: few
cdr3_aa: CASSLESGGPMFF

j_call: TRBJ2-5
v_call: TRBV4-2
clone_size: .
cdr3_aa: CASSQGLAGGGNQETQYF

j_call: TRBJ1-1
v_call: TRBV27
clone_size: .
cdr3_aa: CASSLSLSTEAFF

j_call: TRBJ2-7
v_call: TRBV6-5
clone_size: .
cdr3_aa: CASSPSSYEQYF

j_call: TRBJ1-6
v_call: TRBV9
clone_size: .
cdr3_aa: CASSSQAGGNSPLHF

j_call: TRBJ2-5
v_call: TRBV7-6
clone_size: .
cdr3_aa: CASSLAFAGQETQYF

j_call: TRBJ2-3
v_call: TRBV7-6
clone_size: .
cdr3_aa: CASSLSSRVAGVGGDTQYF

j_call: TRBJ2-7
v_call: TRBV6-5
clone_size: few
cdr3_aa: CASSLLGGGEQYF

j_call: TRBJ1-2
v_call: TRBV5-6
clone_size: .
cdr3_aa: CASSFDRGGGYTF

j_call: TRBJ2-2
v_call: TRBV14
clone_size: .
cdr3_aa: CASSQDLSGGVRELFF

j_call: TRBJ2-7
v_call: TRBV5-1
clone_size: .
cdr3_aa: CASSLAGTGLGEQYF

j_call: TRBJ1-2
v_call: TRBV12-3/TRBV12-4
clone_size: .
cdr3_aa: CASRGREDGYTF

j_call: TRBJ2-6
v_call: TRBV5-4
clone_size: .
cdr3_aa: CASNRLGRGSSSGANVLTF

j_call: TRBJ2-7
v_call: TRBV29-1
clone_size: .
cdr3_aa: CSVAQGGYEQYF

j_call: TRBJ1-3
v_call: TRBV5-1
clone_size: few
cdr3_aa: CASSLGSGLSGNTIYF

j_call: TRBJ2-7
v_call: TRBV5-4
clone_size: .
cdr3_aa: CASSGTQGGSSYEQYF

j_call: TRBJ2-6
v_call: TRBV5-4
clone_size: once
cdr3_aa: CASRPAGQGLGANVLTF

j_call: TRBJ1-1
v_call: TRBV27
clone_size: .
cdr3_aa: CASRQGGNTEAFF

j_call: TRBJ2-5
v_call: TRBV5-1
clone_size: .
cdr3_aa: CASSLDPAEGETQYF

j_call: TRBJ2-7
v_call: TRBV15
clone_size: .
cdr3_aa: CATCDSSSYEQYF

j_call: TRBJ1-2
v_call: TRBV24-1
clone_size: .
cdr3_aa: CATSDRGQGGYTF

j_call: TRBJ2-7
v_call: TRBV30
clone_size: .
cdr3_aa: CAWGGKYGDSYEQYF

j_call: TRBJ1-1
v_call: TRBV23-1
clone_size: .
cdr3_aa: CASRDGGTEAFF

j_call: TRBJ2-3
v_call: TRBV9
clone_size: .
cdr3_aa: CASSARTSGGTDTQYF

j_call: TRBJ2-3
v_call: TRBV11-2
clone_size: .
cdr3_aa: CASSPTSGTDTQYF

j_call: TRBJ2-2
v_call: TRBV2
clone_size: .
cdr3_aa: CASRVQGGTGELFF